The 10 T cell receptor beta chains given below trace back to one sample, sequenced in a study of cytomegalovirus exposure and HLA in healthy donors. PCR primers comprised 60 Vbeta and 13 Jbeta primers. Generated by immunoSEQ multiplex PCR, the TCRdb table keeps only in-frame clones and is missing some. The sample carries about 130,000 clones, roughly 80% recorded once. Input material: PBMCs. These receptors all stem from a woman aged 40 to 50 in good health and CMV-seropositive.

The chain couples TRBV28 to TRBJ1-2; the match to TRBD1 covers 9 bases. J was trimmed by 7 bases and V by 4 bases; bases with no gene match: 4. This CDR3 has 13 amino acids. The V gene's germline CDR1 is MDHEN and CDR2 SYDVKM. CDR3 sequence reads: CASSSGQGSGYTF. The CDR3 DNA follows: TGTGCCAGCAGTTCGGGACAGGGTTCTGGCTACACCTTC.

J is TRBJ2-5 and V is TRBV6-1; D is ambiguous. The CDR3 totals 10 residues. Per germline, CDR1 MNHNS and CDR2 SASEGT. V was trimmed by 7 bases and J by 4 bases, leaving 4 bases between them. The CDR3 loop is CASTRETQYF. Written as DNA, the CDR3 is TGTGCCAGCACCCGAGAGACCCAGTACTTC.

In its sample, this clone was seen a few times. The chain is built from TRBV18 and TRBJ1-5; D remains unclear. This CDR3 spans 15 amino acids. Germline V gives CDR1 KGHSH, CDR2 LQKENI. V lost 1 base and J lost 0, with 7 bases in between. The CDR3: CASSPQGDSNQPQHF. For the CDR3, the DNA is TGTGCCAGCTCACCACAGGGAGATAGCAATCAGCCCCAGCATTTT.

This rearrangement joins TRBV4-3 to TRBJ1-1; D uncertain. Trimming pared 0 bases from V and 6 bases from J, leaving 14 bases between. Germline V CDR1 and CDR2: LGHNA, YSLEER. The CDR3 has 15 residues. CDR3 sequence: CASSQDKWVQAEAFF. The CDR3 DNA sequence: TGCGCCAGCAGCCAAGATAAATGGGTGCAGGCTGAAGCTTTCTTT.

This clone occurred a few times. This chain connects TRBV19 to TRBJ1-2, with D uncertain. CDR3 length: 14 residues. CDR1 is LNHDA and CDR2 is SQIVND in the germline V gene (reference sequence). Trimming took off 4 bases at V and 5 bases at J, with 14 bases between the two ends. The CDR3 region has the DNA TGTGCCAGTAGTAATTACGGAGCTGTATATGGCTACACCTTC. It specifies CASSNYGAVYGYTF.

The chain has TRBV5-1 and TRBJ2-1; no reliable D call. CDR3 length equals 13 residues. Trimming took off 3 bases at V and 7 bases at J, with 11 bases between the two ends. Germline V lookup: CDR1 SGHRS, CDR2 YFSETQ. In nucleotides, the CDR3 is TGCGCCAGCAGCTCGACTTTAGTGAATGAGCAGTTCTTC. It is translated as CASSSTLVNEQFF.

Comment on this clone: This sample also contains other DNA sequences that code for the same CDR3. The gene calls are TRBV5-6 and TRBJ1-2; D is ambiguous. The V end was cut by 6 bases, the J end by 5 bases, with 20 bases between. Germline CDR1 and CDR2: SGHDT and YYEEEE. The CDR3 runs to 15 residues. For the CDR3, the DNA is TGTGCCAGCACCCCGATTGGCAGGCAGAATTATGGCTACACCTTC. Its protein product is CASTPIGRQNYGYTF.

The chain is built from TRBV6-6 and TRBJ2-4, with D tentatively TRBD1 (6 bases). Germline V CDR1 and CDR2: MNHNY, SVGAGI (reference sequence). V was cut by 6 bases and J by 5 bases, with 14 bases left in between. The CDR3 runs 14 residues. The CDR3 DNA follows: TGTGCCAGCAGCCAAACGAGGACAGAAAACATTCAGTACTTC. Protein sequence: CASSQTRTENIQYF.

The chain links TRBV18 to TRBJ1-4; D is uncertain. The V gene lost 3 bases and the J gene lost 5 bases, with 7 bases spanning the gap. The CDR3 extends over 13 amino acids. Per germline, CDR1 KGHSH and CDR2 LQKENI. This CDR3 is CASSPGQNEKLFF. In DNA form, the CDR3 reads TGTGCCAGCTCACCGGGCCAGAATGAAAAACTGTTTTTT.

The rearrangement uses TRBV2 and TRBJ2-5; 12 bases line up with TRBD2. TRBJ2-7 matches the DNA end more closely, so the J call is doubtful. This CDR3 region has 15 residues. Per the germline V gene, CDR1 is SNHLY and CDR2 is FYNNEI. The CDR3 is CASSELTSGSYEQYF. The CDR3 nucleotides read TGTGCCAGCAGTGAATTGACTAGCGGGAGCTACGAGCAGTACTTC.